Listed here are 21 T cell receptor beta chains from one sample, sequenced in a study of Graves' ophthalmopathy and Graves' hyperthyroidism. Amplification of the TCR beta CDR3 regions used RNA transcripts (as template). An initial RT-PCR round employing HTBI primers preceded a second-round multiplex PCR. A single record per CDR3 protein comes from TCRdb applying MiXCR to the multiplex PCR reads. The sample records about 740,000 distinct CDR3 sequences, roughly 41% being singletons. The sample taken for sequencing was peripheral blood. The receptors come from an adult man with Graves' ophthalmopathy.

This clonotype was seen a single time. The chain couples TRBV2 to TRBJ1-2; TRBD1 agrees at 10 bases. The CDR3 runs 14 residues. Germline CDR1 and CDR2: SNHLY and FYNNEI. V trimming: 5 bases; J trimming: 8 bases; junction bases outside the gene matches: 8. Here the CDR3 reads CASSWGQGIGGYTF. The CDR3 DNA is TGTGCCAGCAGTTGGGGACAGGGGATTGGCGGCTACACCTTC. Using reference TRBV2 and TRBJ1-2 for the parts outside the CDR3, the full variable domain is EPEVTQTPSHQVTQMGQEVILRCVPISNHLYFYWYRQILGQKVEFLVSFYNNEISEKSEIFDDQFSVERPDGSNFTLKIRSTKLEDSAMYFCASSWGQGIGGYTFGSGTRLTVV.

The chain joins TRBV15 to TRBJ2-2, with TRBD2 as a possible D gene (6 bases). The DNA end favors TRBJ2-3, so the J call may be wrong. The germline V gene has CDR1 LNHNV and CDR2 YYDKDF (reference sequence). This CDR3 contains 16 residues. In DNA form, the CDR3 reads TGTGCCACCAGCACGCGGCTAACGGGACTCACAGATACGCAGTATTTT. Residues: CATSTRLTGLTDTQYF.

This clonotype was observed many times. The rearrangement uses TRBV2 and TRBJ2-7; TRBD1 matches at 7 bases. Trimming at V came to 9 bases and at J to 0 bases, leaving 8 bases not matched to a gene. CDR3 length: 14 amino acids. Per germline, CDR1 SNHLY and CDR2 FYNNEI. CDR3 loop: CARDRDSGSYEQYF. The CDR3 coding sequence is TGTGCCAGGGACCGGGACAGTGGCTCCTACGAGCAGTACTTC. The full variable domain, its missing parts supplied by reference TRBV2 and TRBJ2-7, is EPEVTQTPSHQVTQMGQEVILRCVPISNHLYFYWYRQILGQKVEFLVSFYNNEISEKSEIFDDQFSVERPDGSNFTLKIRSTKLEDSAMYFCARDRDSGSYEQYFGPGTRLTVT.

The rearrangement uses TRBV9 and TRBJ1-6, with TRBD1 identical over 7 bases. CDR3 length: 16 residues. Germline CDR1 is SGDLS and CDR2 is YYNGEE. J gave up 7 bases and V 0 bases, and 7 bases lay outside the gene matches. The CDR3 is CASSVATGVRNSPLHF. The CDR3 nucleotides are TGTGCCAGCAGCGTAGCTACAGGGGTAAGGAATTCACCCCTCCACTTT. Full variable domain (rest looked up from reference TRBV9 and TRBJ1-6): DSGVTQTPKHLITATGQRVTLRCSPRSGDLSVYWYQQSLDQGLQFLIQYYNGEERAKGNILERFSAQQFPDLHSELNLSSLELGDSALYFCASSVATGVRNSPLHFGNGTRLTVT.

Many counts were recorded for this clonotype. The chain combines TRBV7-9 with TRBJ1-1; no clear D. The ends were cut back, 3 bases at V and 3 bases at J, with 11 bases in the middle. The CDR3 extends over 14 amino acids. Looked up from germline, CDR1 is SEHNR and CDR2 is FQNEAQ (reference sequence). The CDR3, as DNA: TGTGCCAGCAGCTTGAGACGGAGGGACACTGAAGCTTTCTTT. As protein: CASSLRRRDTEAFF.

This clonotype showed up many times. J is TRBJ2-2 and V is TRBV20-1; maybe TRBD1 (5 bases). Trimming left V 5 bases short and J 1 base short, with 8 bases between. This CDR3 is 13 amino acids long. The germline CDR1 and CDR2 sequences are DFQATT and SNEGSKA (reference sequence). DNA for the CDR3: TGCAGTGCTTACGACAGGAACACCGGGGAGCTGTTTTTT. Translation gives CSAYDRNTGELFF.

This clonotype came up many times. The V call is TRBV19, the J call TRBJ1-1, with D hard to call. V lost 7 bases to trimming and J lost 6 bases, with 12 bases between them. The CDR3 has 12 amino acids. CDR1 and CDR2 from the germline V gene are LNHDA and SQIVND (reference sequence). The CDR3 reads CASKGLLPEAFF. In DNA, the CDR3 is TGTGCCAGTAAGGGTTTATTGCCTGAAGCTTTCTTT.

For this clonotype: Given a much more abundant clone one base away, this may be a read error. It is likely a read error, because the conserved phenylalanine at the end of the CDR3 is missing. The rearrangement links TRBV11-1 to TRBJ1-1; 7 nucleotides align to TRBD1. Per germline, CDR1 SGHAT and CDR2 FQDESV (reference sequence). Germline trimming cut 2 bases from V and 6 bases from J; bases unmatched to any gene: 3. This CDR3 is 13 amino acids long. The CDR3 DNA is TGTGCCAGCAGCTTACTCGGGACAGCTGAAGCTTTCTCT. Translating gives CASSLLGTAEAFS.

The chain has TRBV20-1 and TRBJ1-6; D unclear. The length of the CDR3 is 17 residues. The V gene's germline CDR1 is DFQATT and CDR2 SNEGSKA (reference sequence). The germline V and J ends were trimmed by 1 base and 4 bases, with 17 bases remaining between them. The CDR3 loop reads CSARAPGSARYNSPLHF. DNA of the CDR3: TGCAGTGCTAGAGCCCCCGGGTCAGCTCGATATAATTCACCCCTCCACTTT.

This chain connects TRBV20-1 to TRBJ2-5; D perhaps matches TRBD2 (5 bases). Deletions cut 7 bases from V and 5 bases from J, with 17 bases between. CDR1 is DFQATT and CDR2 is SNEGSKA in the germline V gene (reference sequence). This CDR3 comprises 13 residues. CDR3 in amino acids: CSEGAGVGETQYF. The CDR3 nucleotides read TGCAGTGAGGGAGCCGGGGTTGGGGAGACCCAGTACTTC.

The chain has TRBV4-2 and TRBJ2-6; D unresolved. The germline CDR1 and CDR2 sequences are LGHNA and YNFKEQ. The CDR3 consists of 16 residues. V shed 1 base and J shed 2 bases, with 9 bases lying between them. CDR3 sequence (DNA): TGTGCCAGCAGCCAAGTTTCGGGCACTGGGGCCAACGTCCTGACTTTC. This translates into CASSQVSGTGANVLTF.

The DNA of the CDR3 is TGTGCCAGCAGCTTAGCGTCGGTAGCGGAATCCTACGAGCAGTACTTC. Its protein product is CASSLASVAESYEQYF. The V gene is TRBV7-9, the J gene TRBJ2-7, with D maybe TRBD2 (6 bases). The CDR3 runs to 16 residues. The V end lost 0 bases, the J end lost 1 base, and 13 bases lay between the germline ends. Germline V gives CDR1 SEHNR, CDR2 FQNEAQ (reference sequence).

This clonotype turned up a few times. This chain joins TRBV10-3 and TRBJ2-6, with D uncertain. Germline V gene sequence: CDR1 ENHRY, CDR2 SYGVKD. This CDR3 has 15 amino acids. The V end was cut by 10 bases, the J end by 0 bases, with 13 bases between. The CDR3 sequence: CASTYLFSGANVLTF. The CDR3 DNA follows: TGTGCCAGCACCTACCTTTTCTCTGGGGCCAACGTCCTGACTTTC.

This clonotype was picked up many times. V gene TRBV19 combines with J gene TRBJ1-2; perhaps TRBD1 as D (5 bases). V was clipped by 2 bases and J by 3 bases, with 10 bases between them. Germline CDR1 and CDR2: LNHDA and SQIVND (reference sequence). CDR3 length: 14 amino acids. CDR3 in amino acids: CASSIRGMDYGYTF. The CDR3 DNA reads as TGTGCCAGTAGTATACGGGGGATGGACTATGGCTACACCTTC.

In this sample, this clonotype turned up many times. The rearrangement uses TRBV5-1 and TRBJ2-5, with TRBD1 identical over 7 bases. V shed 2 bases and J 4 bases; nucleotides not matched to a gene: 5. The CDR3 has 14 residues. Germline loops: CDR1 SGHRS, CDR2 YFSETQ. This CDR3 reads CASSFRQGPETQYF. The DNA for the CDR3 is TGCGCCAGCAGCTTCCGACAGGGACCAGAGACCCAGTACTTC.

Concerning this clonotype itself: The conserved final phenylalanine or tryptophan is absent from the CDR3, which likely points to a read error. In DNA, the CDR3 is TGCGCCAGCAGCTTGTCCGGGGGGGCGATCCAAGAGACCCAGTACGTC. This encodes CASSLSGGAIQETQYV. The chain combines TRBV5-1 with TRBJ2-5; 8 bases map to TRBD2. CDR1 and CDR2 from the germline V gene are SGHRS and YFSETQ. The CDR3 is 16 residues long. Losses at the gene ends were 1 base for V and 1 base for J; bases not matched to a gene: 6.

This rearrangement joins TRBV10-2 to TRBJ1-5; D is unclear. With 9 bases removed from V and 10 bases from J, the gap between germline ends came to 25 bases. CDR3 size: 15 residues. Per the germline V gene, CDR1 is WSHSY and CDR2 is SAAADI. The CDR3 region is CASSPVGPDLGPQHF. CDR3 nucleotide sequence: TGCGCCAGTAGCCCCGTCGGACCGGATTTGGGCCCCCAGCATTTT.

This clonotype has a count of ten or more. This chain connects TRBV13 to TRBJ1-2; no definite D call. This CDR3 contains 12 residues. The germline V and J ends were trimmed by 4 bases and 8 bases, with 11 bases remaining between them. Germline CDR1 and CDR2: PRHDT and FYEKMQ (reference sequence). CDR3 sequence: CASSSPSRGYTF. In DNA form, the CDR3 reads TGTGCCAGCAGCTCCCCTTCTCGGGGCTACACCTTC.

This clonotype was detected many times. The chain links TRBV7-8 to TRBJ2-5; no definite D call. The CDR3 extends over 12 amino acids. Looked up from germline, CDR1 is SGHVS and CDR2 is FQNEAQ. The V and J ends lost 3 bases and 2 bases respectively, with 4 bases between them. CDR3 protein: CASSFPQETQYF. CDR3 bases: TGTGCCAGCAGCTTTCCTCAAGAGACCCAGTACTTC.

The chain couples TRBV29-1 to TRBJ1-1; D remains unclear. Germline V gene data show CDR1 as SQVTM and CDR2 as ANQGSEA. V was pared by 0 bases and J by 3 bases, with 8 bases between. The CDR3 contains 13 residues. The CDR3 is CSVEEEGHTEAFF. In DNA, the CDR3 is TGCAGCGTTGAAGAGGAAGGGCACACTGAAGCTTTCTTT.

In this sample, this clonotype turned up a few times. J is TRBJ1-5 and V is TRBV24-1; D call uncertain. CDR3 size: 15 residues. Germline lookup yields CDR1 KGHDR and CDR2 SFDVKD. V gave up 4 bases and J gave up 9 bases, with 18 bases separating them. The CDR3 spells CATSDPDGRGRPQHF. Written as DNA, the CDR3 is TGTGCCACCAGTGACCCCGACGGCCGTGGTCGGCCCCAGCATTTT.